Listed here are 25 T cell receptor beta chains from one sample, sequenced in a study of blood T cell repertoires in COVID-19. Only in-frame clones appear in the TCRdb table, and some are missing; sequencing was by immunoSEQ multiplex PCR. The sample lists a few hundred thousand clones, around 89% seen once, with around 2.3% in the top ten. The sequencing sample was made of peripheral blood. The source of these receptors is a woman aged 55-69 years with COVID-19, enrolled during active disease.

The rearrangement joins TRBV10-3 to TRBJ1-2, with D unclear. Trimming pared 3 bases from V and 0 bases from J, leaving 17 bases between. CDR1 is ENHRY, CDR2 SYGVKD, per germline. The CDR3 contains 17 residues. This CDR3 is CAISDSLSGRANYGYTF. The CDR3 nucleotides are TGTGCCATCAGTGACTCGTTGTCGGGTAGAGCTAACTATGGCTACACCTTC.

The V and J genes are TRBV5-6 and TRBJ2-5, with TRBD2 matching over 10 bases. The V gene end was trimmed by 2 bases and the J gene end by 1 base; junction bases not matched to a gene: 2. CDR1 SGHDT and CDR2 YYEEEE come from the germline V gene. CDR3 length equals 15 residues. CDR3 sequence: CASSLTSGVQETQYF. The CDR3 DNA is TGTGCCAGCAGCTTAACTAGCGGGGTCCAAGAGACCCAGTACTTC.

This chain joins TRBV7-8 and TRBJ2-3; TRBD2 is a possible D gene (6 bases). The CDR3 sequence is 15 residues long. Trimming left V 0 bases short and J 5 bases short, with 12 bases between. CDR1 is SGHVS, CDR2 FQNEAQ, per germline. The CDR3 nucleotides read TGTGCCAGCAGCTTAGCGTCCGGGAGATTAGATACGCAGTATTTT. It specifies CASSLASGRLDTQYF.

The J gene is TRBJ1-3, the V gene TRBV3-1 (or the pseudogene TRBV3-2), with D uncertain. CDR3 size: 15 residues. Germline V gene data show CDR1 as LGHDT and CDR2 as YNNKEL (reference sequence). V gave up 6 bases and J gave up 1 base, with 13 bases separating them. The CDR3, as DNA: TGTGCCAGCAGTCGGAGGGCCGCGTCTGGAAACACCATATATTTT. Translating gives CASSRRAASGNTIYF.

The CDR3 DNA is TGCGCCAGCAGCCGGGCCGGGGGGCCGAGCGAGACCCAGTACTTC. Protein sequence: CASSRAGGPSETQYF. The genes are TRBV5-1 and TRBJ2-5, with D possibly being TRBD2 (7 bases). Trimming took 4 bases from V and 5 from J, leaving 18 bases between them. CDR1 is SGHRS and CDR2 is YFSETQ in the germline V gene. The CDR3 is 15 amino acids. The whole variable domain, remainder taken from reference TRBV5-1 and TRBJ2-5, is KAGVTQTPRYLIKTRGQQVTLSCSPISGHRSVSWYQQTPGQGLQFLFEYFSETQRNKGNFPGRFSGRQFSNSRSEMNVSTLELGDSALYLCASSRAGGPSETQYFGPGTRLLVL.

CDR3 nucleotide sequence: TGTGCCAGCAGCCAAGATGGGAGCTCTGGAAACACCATATATTTT. Protein: CASSQDGSSGNTIYF. V gene TRBV4-2 combines with J gene TRBJ1-3; D uncertain. The CDR3 covers 15 residues. Germline V CDR1 and CDR2: LGHNA, YNFKEQ. V was trimmed by 0 bases and J by 0 bases, leaving 6 bases between them.

This chain connects TRBV4-3 to TRBJ1-2, with D hard to call. This CDR3 has 15 amino acids. V was clipped by 0 bases and J by 10 bases, with 18 bases between them. The germline CDR1 and CDR2 sequences are LGHNA and YSLEER. In nucleotides, the CDR3 is TGCGCCAGCAGCCAAGATCTGAGGGCAGGTGGATTCTACACCTTC. This translates into CASSQDLRAGGFYTF.

V and J are TRBV12-3 or TRBV12-4 and TRBJ1-1; 11 positions match TRBD1. V dropped 2 bases and J dropped 11; count of bases not matched to a gene: 1. This CDR3 has 12 residues. The CDR3 nucleotides read TGTGCCAGCAGTTTAAGGGACAGGGGGGCTTTCTTT. Amino acid sequence: CASSLRDRGAFF.

The genes are TRBV7-2 and TRBJ1-1; TRBD1 might be the D (6 bases). V lost 5 bases, J lost 4 bases, and 17 bases lay in between. The CDR3 consists of 15 residues. Looked up from germline, CDR1 is SGHTA and CDR2 is FQGNSA. CDR3 coding DNA: TGTGCCAGCAGCACCCGACAGGAGGTCTTCACTGAAGCTTTCTTT. It yields the protein CASSTRQEVFTEAFF.

The V gene is TRBV5-1, the J gene TRBJ2-3; D is ambiguous. The CDR3 is 16 residues long. Germline assignment: CDR1 SGHRS and CDR2 YFSETQ. V gave up 2 bases and J gave up 4 bases, with 17 bases separating them. The CDR3 is CASSLNAGVPADTQYF. CDR3 nucleotides: TGCGCCAGCAGCTTAAACGCCGGAGTTCCTGCAGATACGCAGTATTTT.

This rearrangement joins TRBV6-5 to TRBJ2-1, with 13 bases aligning to TRBD2. Germline CDR1 is MNHEY and CDR2 is SVGAGI. CDR3 length equals 15 residues. V trimming: 6 bases; J trimming: 10 bases; junction bases outside the gene matches: 9. The CDR3 DNA sequence: TGTGCCAGCAGGCCAACTAGCGGGGGGGCACGGGAGCAGTTCTTC. It yields the protein CASRPTSGGAREQFF.

CDR3 protein: CASRGGRMNTGELFF. The CDR3 nucleotides read TGTGCCAGTAGAGGCGGGAGAATGAACACCGGGGAGCTGTTTTTT. The chain recombines TRBV19 with TRBJ2-2; 7 positions match TRBD2. The CDR3 loop spans 15 amino acids. Trimming took 6 bases from V and 1 from J; bases not matched to a gene: 5. Germline-derived CDR1 and CDR2 are LNHDA and SQIVND (reference sequence).

The V and J genes are TRBV23-1 and TRBJ1-2; D is possibly TRBD1 (5 bases). TRBV23-1 is flagged as an ORF with uncertain function. The germline V and J ends were trimmed by 0 bases and 1 base, with 18 bases remaining between them. This CDR3 contains 18 residues. CDR3 sequence (DNA): TGCGCCAGCAGTCAATCGAAAGAGAGGCAGGGCAATAACTATGGCTACACCTTC. Amino acids: CASSQSKERQGNNYGYTF.

The chain joins TRBV4-3 to TRBJ2-3, with 7 nucleotides matching TRBD2. J was trimmed by 3 bases and V by 0 bases; bases with no gene match: 9. This CDR3 has 17 amino acids. Germline loops: CDR1 LGHNA, CDR2 YSLEER. For the CDR3, the DNA is TGCGCCAGCAGCCAAGATCCCCGGGGGAGGGAGACAGATACGCAGTATTTT. Translating gives CASSQDPRGRETDTQYF.

V and J are TRBV7-9 and TRBJ2-1; D may be TRBD2 (7 bases). The CDR3 sequence is 16 residues long. In germline, CDR1 is SEHNR, CDR2 FQNEAQ (reference sequence). Trimming shortened V by 1 base and J by 8 bases, and 18 bases separated the two germline ends. CDR3 sequence reads: CASSLVAGARSDEQFF. The CDR3 coding sequence is TGTGCCAGCAGCTTAGTTGCGGGGGCCCGCTCTGATGAGCAGTTCTTC.

The chain uses TRBV29-1 and TRBJ1-2, with 9 bases fitting TRBD1. The V segment lost 1 base and the J segment 3 bases; nucleotides outside the gene matches: 3. CDR3 length: 14 amino acids. Germline CDR1 is SQVTM and CDR2 is ANQGSEA. For the CDR3, the DNA is TGCAGCGTTGAAGCACAGGGGGCTGACTATGGCTACACCTTC. Residues: CSVEAQGADYGYTF. The whole variable domain, filled in from reference TRBV29-1 and TRBJ1-2, reads SAVISQKPSRDICQRGTSLTIQCQVDSQVTMMFWYRQQPGQSLTLIATANQGSEATYESGFVIDKFPISRPNLTFSTLTVSNMSPEDSSIYLCSVEAQGADYGYTFGSGTRLTVV.

This clone was seen a single time. V is TRBV19 and J is TRBJ1-2; D is perhaps TRBD1 (5 bases). The CDR3 length is 13 residues. Germline V gives CDR1 LNHDA, CDR2 SQIVND (reference sequence). V was cut by 7 bases and J by 5 bases, with 14 bases left in between. In DNA form, the CDR3 reads TGTGCCAGTAATCCCGGGGGGAAGTATGGCTACACCTTC. Protein product: CASNPGGKYGYTF.

The chain recombines TRBV30 with TRBJ1-4; 7 bases are shared with TRBD1. Trimming at V came to 3 bases and at J to 2 bases, leaving 6 bases not matched to a gene. CDR3 length: 15 amino acids. CDR1 is GTSNPN, CDR2 SVGIG, per germline (reference sequence). CDR3 sequence reads: CAWRDRFSTNEKLFF. CDR3 nucleotides: TGTGCCTGGAGGGACAGGTTCTCTACTAATGAAAAACTGTTTTTT.

The chain links TRBV6-1 to TRBJ1-1, with D unclear. This CDR3 is 16 amino acids long. The germline V and J ends were trimmed by 0 bases and 0 bases, with 11 bases remaining between them. Germline V lookup: CDR1 MNHNS, CDR2 SASEGT. This CDR3 reads CASSEAIARLNTEAFF. In DNA form, the CDR3 reads TGTGCCAGCAGTGAAGCTATAGCCCGTTTGAACACTGAAGCTTTCTTT.

J is TRBJ1-2 and V is TRBV7-2; TRBD1 matches 12 bases. The V segment lost 3 bases and the J segment 3 bases; nucleotides outside the gene matches: 8. The CDR3 has 17 amino acids. Germline V gene sequence: CDR1 SGHTA, CDR2 FQGNSA. CDR3 DNA: TGTGCCAGCAGCTTCGGGGGGGACAGGGGGCGCCACTATGGCTACACCTTC. Encoded protein: CASSFGGDRGRHYGYTF.

The genes are TRBV6-2 or TRBV6-3 and TRBJ2-1; 7 bases are shared with TRBD1. The CDR3 totals 13 residues. CDR1 is MNHEY and CDR2 is SVGEGT in the germline V gene. V lost 5 bases to trimming and J lost 7 bases; unmatched junction nucleotides: 5. The CDR3, as DNA: TGTGCCAGCAGTAACAACAGGGGAAATGAGCAGTTCTTC. Protein sequence: CASSNNRGNEQFF.

This clone appeared a few times. This chain joins TRBV12-3 or TRBV12-4 and TRBJ2-1, with D unclear. The germline V and J ends were trimmed by 4 bases and 13 bases, with 11 bases remaining between them. This CDR3 region has 11 residues. The CDR3 is CASSSTPSQFF. CDR3 nucleotide sequence: TGTGCCAGCAGTTCGACTCCGTCCCAGTTCTTC.

The chain combines TRBV19 with TRBJ2-5, with 14 bases lining up with TRBD2. The CDR3 sequence is 16 residues long. The trim removed 8 bases at V and 6 bases at J, leaving 11 bases unmatched. CDR1 is LNHDA, CDR2 SQIVND, per germline (reference sequence). CDR3 DNA: TGTGCCAGTGTCGGAGGGGGACTAGCGGGGGAGAAGACCCAGTACTTC. Encoded protein: CASVGGGLAGEKTQYF.

V and J are TRBV7-8 and TRBJ1-2; no clear D gene. In germline, CDR1 is SGHVS, CDR2 FQNEAQ. V lost 1 base to trimming and J lost 2 bases, with 5 bases between them. The CDR3 extends over 13 amino acids. The CDR3 bases are TGTGCCAGCAGCTTAGTGGAGAACTATGGCTACACCTTC. It translates to CASSLVENYGYTF.

The chain is built from TRBV7-9 and TRBJ2-5; D is unresolved. Per germline, CDR1 SEHNR and CDR2 FQNEAQ (reference sequence). Deletions cut 1 base from V and 1 base from J, with 4 bases between. The CDR3 spans 13 residues. The CDR3 DNA reads TGTGCCAGCAGCTTAGTGGCCCAAGAGACCCAGTACTTC. Its translation is CASSLVAQETQYF.